This T cell receptor beta chain was recovered during a study of early T cells in non-severe SARS-CoV-2 infection. The overall study: RNA in bulk from unsorted whole blood was sequenced, and chains were unpaired. Study results and limitations: VDJdb matching skewed toward anti-spike CD8 responses, missing private and CD4 specificities.

The CDR3 contains 13 residues. From germline, CDR1 is SEHNR and CDR2 FQNEAQ (reference sequence). Trimming left V 1 base short and J 6 bases short, with 10 bases between. Tagging with unique molecular identifiers was applied to individual cDNA molecules. TCRdb re-analysed the 5' RACE reads in MiXCR, keeping a single row per CDR3 protein. The sample includes approximately 20,000 distinct CDR3 sequences, under 6.5% of them seen just once. This clonotype came up many times. Its matching antigen is unknown. The gene calls are TRBV7-9 and TRBJ2-7; D unresolved. What was sequenced was whole blood. This receptor was identified in an adult who was a healthcare worker with PCR-confirmed SARS-CoV-2 infection or an uninfected control (not recorded which). CDR3 sequence (DNA): TGTGCCAGCAGCTTAGGAGGCTCCGGCGAGCAGTACTTC. The encoded protein is CASSLGGSGEQYF.